The sequence of this T cell receptor (beta chain) was determined in a study of shared clonotypes between healthy human individuals. Original processing notes: Junction-only immunoSEQ data arrived without quality scores, meaning filtering differed. Assay: immunoSEQ multiplex PCR; the TCRdb copy retains only in-frame clones and omits some. V and J calls and clone size are as listed in that table; D and trimming were resolved from the DNA. The sample consists of some 800,000 clones, 80% to 95% of them appearing once. Looked up from germline, CDR1 is MNHNS and CDR2 is SASEGT. The CDR3 is 13 residues long. V lost 7 bases, J lost 4 bases, and 11 bases lay in between. Cells designated naive CD8 were CD45RO-negative and were positively selected for CCR7, with terminally differentiated effector memory CD45RA+ cells excluded. This clone showed up just once. The antigen is undetermined. General study findings and limits: The rarefaction results pointed to incomplete sorted-subset sequencing despite large depth. Clonotypes which were not shared had lower generation probabilities than clonotypes that all four donors shared.

The source of this sequence is a man aged 25 to 40 in good health. The rearrangement joins TRBV6-1 to TRBJ2-1; D gene unclear. The material sequenced was naive CD8+ T cells sorted from blood. CDR3 in DNA: TGTGCCAGCAAGATCATGGGGTACAATGAGCAGTTCTTC. Its translation: CASKIMGYNEQFF.